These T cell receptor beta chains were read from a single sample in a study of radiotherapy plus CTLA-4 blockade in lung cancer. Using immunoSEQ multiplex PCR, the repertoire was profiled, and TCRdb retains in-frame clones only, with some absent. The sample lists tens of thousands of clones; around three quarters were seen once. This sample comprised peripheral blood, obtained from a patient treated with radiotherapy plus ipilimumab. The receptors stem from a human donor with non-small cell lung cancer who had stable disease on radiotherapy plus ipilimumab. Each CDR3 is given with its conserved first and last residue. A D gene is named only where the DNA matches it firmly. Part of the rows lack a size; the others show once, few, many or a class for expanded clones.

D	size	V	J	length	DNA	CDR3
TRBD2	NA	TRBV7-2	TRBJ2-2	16	TGTGCCAGCAGCTTAAGAGCGGGGGGACACACCGGGGAGCTGTTTTTT	CASSLRAGGHTGELFF
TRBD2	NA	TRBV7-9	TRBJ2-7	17	TGTGCCAGCAGCTTAGCGATAAGCGGGGGGTACCTCCGCGAGCAGTACTTC	CASSLAISGGYLREQYF
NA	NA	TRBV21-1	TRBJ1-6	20	TGTGCCAGCAGCAAAGACCGGGTCACCCACTGGGGCTCCTATAATTCACCCCTCCACTTT	CASSKDRVTHWGSYNSPLHF
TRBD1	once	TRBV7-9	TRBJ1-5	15	TGTGCCAGCAGCTTAGGCCAGGGGGCGGGTCAGCCCCAGCATTTT	CASSLGQGAGQPQHF
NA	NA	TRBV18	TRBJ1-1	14	TGTGCCAGCTCACCATGGGAAGGGGACACTGAAGCTTTCTTT	CASSPWEGDTEAFF
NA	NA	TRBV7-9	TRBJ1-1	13	TGTGCCAGCAGCCCTAGGGGGGGCGCAGAAGCTTTCTTT	CASSPRGGAEAFF
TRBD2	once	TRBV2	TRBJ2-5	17	TGTGCCAGCAAAGAGGGGCTAGCGGGGGCCCCCCAAGAGACCCAGTACTTC	CASKEGLAGAPQETQYF
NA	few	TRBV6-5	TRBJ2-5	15	TGTGCCAGCGGGTCGGGGCAGGGAGCGTGGGAGACCCAGTACTTC	CASGSGQGAWETQYF
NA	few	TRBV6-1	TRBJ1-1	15	TGTGCCAGCAGTGCGACCACATTCGGTTTCACTGAAGCTTTCTTT	CASSATTFGFTEAFF
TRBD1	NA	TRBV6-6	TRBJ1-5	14	TGTGCCAGCAGCCTAACAGGGGATAGTCAGCCCCAGCATTTT	CASSLTGDSQPQHF
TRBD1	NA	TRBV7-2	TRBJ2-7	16	TGTGCCAGCAGCACAGGGGGGACAGGGGCCCGCGGCGAGCAGTACTTC	CASSTGGTGARGEQYF
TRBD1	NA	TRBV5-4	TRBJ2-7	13	TGTGCCAGCAGCTTGCCAGGGGGCTACGAGCAGTACTTC	CASSLPGGYEQYF
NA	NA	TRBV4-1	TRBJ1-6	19	TGCGCCAGCAGCCACCCCGGGGTGGGGGCAGGATCCTATAATTCACCCCTCCACTTT	CASSHPGVGAGSYNSPLHF
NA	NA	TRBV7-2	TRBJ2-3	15	TGTGCCAGCAGCTTAGAACGGCTTAGCACAGATACGCAGTATTTT	CASSLERLSTDTQYF
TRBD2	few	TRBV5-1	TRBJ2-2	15	TGCGCCAGCAGCTTGGTAGCGGGGGAGACCGGGGAGCTGTTTTTT	CASSLVAGETGELFF
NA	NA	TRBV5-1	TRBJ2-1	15	TGCGCCAGCAGCCCCCAGACAGTCTCCGGCAATGAGCAGTTCTTC	CASSPQTVSGNEQFF
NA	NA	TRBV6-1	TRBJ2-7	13	TGTGCCAGCAGTGAGGCAGTGGACTACGAGCAGTACTTC	CASSEAVDYEQYF
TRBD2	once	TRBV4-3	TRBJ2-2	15	TGCGCCAGCAGCCAAGGTGCGGGGGGGCCCGGGGAGCTGTTTTTT	CASSQGAGGPGELFF
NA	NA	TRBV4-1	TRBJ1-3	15	TGCGCCAGCAGCCAAGACCCGGCCAATGTAAACACCATATATTTT	CASSQDPANVNTIYF
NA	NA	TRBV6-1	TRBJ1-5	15	TGTGCCAGCCGCAAAGGTGGGGGCAGCAATCAGCCCCAGCATTTT	CASRKGGGSNQPQHF
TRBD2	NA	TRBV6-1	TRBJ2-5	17	TGTGCCAGCAGTGAAGCTCACGGACTAGCGGGGAAAGAGACCCAGTACTTC	CASSEAHGLAGKETQYF
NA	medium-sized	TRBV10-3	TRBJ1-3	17	TGTGCCATCAGGATGACAGGTCTTGGGTCCTCTGGAAACACCATATATTTT	CAIRMTGLGSSGNTIYF
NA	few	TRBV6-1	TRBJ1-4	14	TGTGCCAGCAGACGGGACGGATCTAATGAAAAACTGTTTTTT	CASRRDGSNEKLFF
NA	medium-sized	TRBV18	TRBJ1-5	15	TGTGCCAGCTCCTCAGGGCAGGGGCTCAATCAGCCCCAGCATTTT	CASSSGQGLNQPQHF
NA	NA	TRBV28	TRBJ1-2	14	TGTGCCAGCAGTTTGACGAGATCTGACTATGGCTACACCTTC	CASSLTRSDYGYTF
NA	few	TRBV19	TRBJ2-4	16	TGTGCCAGTAGTATCCCCCATCCCGGGGGTAAAAACATTCAGTACTTC	CASSIPHPGGKNIQYF